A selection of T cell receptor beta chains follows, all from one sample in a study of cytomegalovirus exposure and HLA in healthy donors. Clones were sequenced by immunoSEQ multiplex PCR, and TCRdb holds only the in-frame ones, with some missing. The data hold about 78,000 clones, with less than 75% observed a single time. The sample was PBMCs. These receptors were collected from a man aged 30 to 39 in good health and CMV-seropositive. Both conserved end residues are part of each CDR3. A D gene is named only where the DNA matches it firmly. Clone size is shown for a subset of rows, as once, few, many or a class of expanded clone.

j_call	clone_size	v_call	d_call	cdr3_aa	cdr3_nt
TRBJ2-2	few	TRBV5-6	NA	CASSFGPRQNTGELFF	TGTGCCAGCAGCTTTGGGCCCCGTCAGAACACCGGGGAGCTGTTTTTT
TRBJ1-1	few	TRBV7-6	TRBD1	CASSEQGAGNTEAFF	TGTGCCAGCAGCGAACAGGGGGCGGGGAACACTGAAGCTTTCTTT
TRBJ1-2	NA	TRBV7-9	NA	CASSLGRGNGYTF	TGTGCCAGCAGCTTGGGCAGGGGAAATGGCTACACCTTC
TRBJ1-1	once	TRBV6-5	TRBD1	CASSSLYLQGEIEAFF	TGTGCCAGCAGTTCCTTATATCTACAGGGGGAGATAGAAGCTTTCTTT
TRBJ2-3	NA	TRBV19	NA	CASSRRGLDSSTDTQYF	TGTGCCAGTAGCCGCCGAGGGCTAGATTCCTCCACAGATACGCAGTATTTT
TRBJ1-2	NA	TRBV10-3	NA	CAIGLGNLLDGYTF	TGTGCCATCGGACTGGGGAACCTGCTTGATGGCTACACCTTC
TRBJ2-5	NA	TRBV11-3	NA	CASRRGGGLETQYF	TGTGCCAGCAGGCGTGGTGGGGGGTTAGAGACCCAGTACTTC
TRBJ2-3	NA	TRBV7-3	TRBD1	CASSLGTASSTDTQYF	TGTGCCAGCAGCCTAGGGACAGCTTCTAGCACAGATACGCAGTATTTT
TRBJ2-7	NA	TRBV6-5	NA	CASSYGGGWYEQYF	TGTGCCAGCAGTTACGGGGGGGGCTGGTACGAGCAGTACTTC
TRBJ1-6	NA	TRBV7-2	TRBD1	CASSPGTANSPLHF	TGTGCCAGCAGCCCCGGGACAGCCAATTCACCCCTCCACTTT